Below are 16 T cell receptor beta chains sequenced from a single sample in a study of shared clonotypes between healthy human individuals. The assay was immunoSEQ multiplex PCR, and TCRdb's table has in-frame clones only and misses some. Here the sample spans approximately 980,000 clones, about 80% being singletons. The source material was memory CD4+ T cells sorted from blood. The subset denotes: CD45RA-negative fraction. Every receptor here comes from a man aged 18 to 30 in good health.

This clone was picked up a small number of times. The chain uses TRBV28 and TRBJ1-5; no clear D. Germline V gene data show CDR1 as MDHEN and CDR2 as SYDVKM. The V end lost 6 bases, the J end lost 9 bases, and 21 bases lay between the germline ends. This CDR3 has 15 amino acids. The CDR3 loop is CASRVTPLGRSPQHF. CDR3 coding DNA: TGTGCCAGCAGAGTTACACCCTTGGGCCGTTCGCCCCAGCATTTT.

The rearrangement links TRBV18 to TRBJ1-4, with D possibly TRBD1 on 5 matching bases. The CDR3 consists of 15 residues. V lost 2 bases and J 7 bases, leaving 14 bases between the germline ends. The germline CDR1 and CDR2 sequences are KGHSH and LQKENI. DNA of the CDR3: TGTGCCAGCTCACCAAGCCGGGACGGATTTGAAAAACTGTTTTTT. Translated, it gives CASSPSRDGFEKLFF.

The chain employs TRBV9 and TRBJ2-3; no reliable D call. The length of the CDR3 is 16 residues. The V gene lost 3 bases and the J gene lost 6 bases, with 20 bases spanning the gap. The germline V gene encodes CDR1 SGDLS and CDR2 YYNGEE. CDR3 protein: CASSGPRTEGSDTQYF. DNA of the CDR3: TGTGCCAGCAGCGGGCCCCGTACGGAAGGCTCCGATACGCAGTATTTT.

This clone was counted between two and nine times. V and J are TRBV7-6 and TRBJ1-5, with a weak D call TRBD1 (5 bases). CDR3 length equals 19 residues. The V end was cut by 2 bases, the J end by 0 bases, with 20 bases between. Germline loops: CDR1 SGHVS, CDR2 FNYEAQ. CDR3 DNA: TGTGCCAGCAGCTTAAAGGGGTACCTTTTCGGGTATAGCAATCAGCCCCAGCATTTT. It is translated as CASSLKGYLFGYSNQPQHF.

The chain combines TRBV11-2 with TRBJ2-7, with a possible D match to TRBD2 (7 bases). Deletions cut 7 bases from V and 4 bases from J, with 23 bases between. The CDR3 extends over 16 amino acids. In germline, CDR1 is SGHAT, CDR2 FQNNGV. CDR3 in amino acids: CASTPRGGSGQYEQYF. The CDR3 DNA reads TGTGCCAGCACCCCTAGAGGGGGTAGCGGGCAATACGAGCAGTACTTC. The full variable domain, with the rest looked up from reference TRBV11-2 and TRBJ2-7, is EAGVAQSPRYKIIEKRQSVAFWCNPISGHATLYWYQQILGQGPKLLIQFQNNGVVDDSQLPKDRFSAERLKGVDSTLKIQPAKLEDSAVYLCASTPRGGSGQYEQYFGPGTRLTVT.

This sequence joins TRBV9 and TRBJ1-4; TRBD1 agrees at 7 bases. The J segment lost 5 bases and the V segment lost 4 bases, leaving 8 bases of the junction unmatched. Germline V gives CDR1 SGDLS, CDR2 YYNGEE. The CDR3 runs 15 residues. The CDR3 reads CASSPRQGGNEKLFF. The CDR3 bases are TGTGCCAGCAGCCCCCGACAGGGTGGGAATGAAAAACTGTTTTTT.

V gene TRBV7-2 combines with J gene TRBJ2-1, with 7 bases lining up with TRBD1. CDR1 and CDR2 from the germline V gene are SGHTA and FQGNSA. The V gene end was trimmed by 5 bases and the J gene end by 4 bases; junction bases not matched to a gene: 11. The CDR3 covers 16 residues. In DNA form, the CDR3 reads TGTGCCAGCAGCGCCTCGACAGGGTTGTTTTACAATGAGCAGTTCTTC. The encoded protein is CASSASTGLFYNEQFF.

The V and J genes are TRBV7-9 and TRBJ2-7, with no clear D. The CDR3 has 13 residues. V was cut by 1 base and J by 4 bases, with 8 bases left in between. CDR1 and CDR2 (germline): SEHNR, FQNEAQ (reference sequence). The CDR3 region is CASSLVPGYEQYF. The CDR3 nucleotides read TGTGCCAGCAGCTTAGTCCCTGGGTACGAGCAGTACTTC.

The chain uses TRBV7-2 and TRBJ1-2; 10 bases are a match to TRBD1. This CDR3 region has 17 residues. Trimming at V came to 0 bases and at J to 6 bases, leaving 10 bases not matched to a gene. The germline CDR1 and CDR2 sequences are SGHTA and FQGNSA. The CDR3 DNA reads TGTGCCAGCAGCTTAGCTTATGGGACAGGGGATTTGGATGGCTACACCTTC. As protein: CASSLAYGTGDLDGYTF.

V and J are TRBV9 and TRBJ2-1; 9 bases line up with TRBD2. Germline V gene lookup returns CDR1 SGDLS and CDR2 YYNGEE. Trimming took 1 base from V and 5 from J; bases not matched to a gene: 10. The CDR3 has 17 amino acids. CDR3 residues: CASSVSPLAGRDNEQFF. The CDR3 nucleotides are TGTGCCAGCAGCGTAAGTCCCCTAGCGGGGCGCGACAATGAGCAGTTCTTC.

A few counts support this clone. The chain employs TRBV5-1 and TRBJ1-3; 7 bases align to TRBD1. The CDR3 extends over 16 amino acids. The V gene end was trimmed by 0 bases and the J gene end by 4 bases; junction bases not matched to a gene: 7. CDR1 and CDR2 from the germline V gene are SGHRS and YFSETQ. CDR3: CASSLGPTGAGNTIYF. CDR3 DNA: TGCGCCAGCAGCTTGGGCCCTACAGGGGCCGGAAACACCATATATTTT.

This CDR3 reads CASSWERDYGYTF. The CDR3 nucleotides are TGTGCCAGCTCATGGGAGAGGGACTATGGCTACACCTTC. The V gene is TRBV18, the J gene TRBJ1-2; D call uncertain. The germline V gene encodes CDR1 KGHSH and CDR2 LQKENI. V lost 5 bases and J lost 3, with 10 bases in between. The CDR3 is 13 residues long.

The rearrangement joins TRBV7-8 to TRBJ1-5, with no clear D. Germline loops: CDR1 SGHVS, CDR2 FQNEAQ. The V gene lost 0 bases and the J gene lost 1 base, with 19 bases spanning the gap. The CDR3 runs to 19 residues. The CDR3 DNA follows: TGTGCCAGCAGCTTAGCGGAACGTACCTACCTTCGCAGCAATCAGCCCCAGCATTTT. Translated: CASSLAERTYLRSNQPQHF.

The chain joins TRBV5-1 to TRBJ1-2; TRBD1 matches 8 bases. CDR1 is SGHRS, CDR2 YFSETQ, per germline. The V and J ends lost 4 bases and 3 bases, in that order; junction bases with no gene match: 14. The CDR3 length is 17 residues. The CDR3 protein is CASSVGTPLQGDYGYTF. CDR3 nucleotide sequence: TGCGCCAGCAGCGTCGGGACTCCTCTACAGGGGGACTATGGCTACACCTTC.

This clone was detected a few times. The chain couples TRBV5-1 to TRBJ2-1; TRBD2 matches 12 bases. With 6 bases clipped from V and 4 bases from J, the junction kept 8 bases outside the gene matches. Germline V lookup: CDR1 SGHRS, CDR2 YFSETQ. The CDR3 spans 16 residues. The chain's CDR3 is CASKPTSGGQYNEQFF. The CDR3 coding sequence is TGCGCCAGCAAGCCGACTAGCGGGGGACAGTACAATGAGCAGTTCTTC.

The chain joins TRBV27 to TRBJ2-7, with D maybe TRBD1 (6 bases). The CDR3 extends over 14 amino acids. The germline V and J ends were trimmed by 7 bases and 2 bases, with 15 bases remaining between them. Germline values: CDR1 MNHEY, CDR2 SMNVEV (reference sequence). The CDR3, as DNA: TGTGCCAGCACCCAAGGCAGGGGCCCCTACGAGCAGTACTTC. Protein product: CASTQGRGPYEQYF.